This T cell receptor (beta chain) emerged from a study of monozygotic twins with cystic fibrosis. The overall study: Library input was 3 to 3.5 micrograms of fragmented DNA, with approximately 15 PCR cycles.

TCRdb's table, derived via immunoSEQ multiplex PCR, lists solely in-frame clones and lacks some. The sample records 30,000 to 40,000 clones, just over 65% being singletons. Trimming pared 5 bases from V and 9 bases from J, leaving 18 bases between. From germline, CDR1 is SQVTM and CDR2 ANQGSEA. The CDR3 contains 13 residues. This clone was counted only a few times. The receptor was isolated from a girl aged 10 to 17 with cystic fibrosis. Sample: blood. The V and J genes are TRBV29-1 and TRBJ2-3; TRBD2 is a possible D gene (5 bases). The DNA for the CDR3 is TGCAGCGTTATGAGAGAGGGTGGCCCGACGCAGTATTTT. It translates to CSVMREGGPTQYF.